The 9 T cell receptor beta chains listed next were all sequenced from one sample in a study of early T cells in non-severe SARS-CoV-2 infection. TCRdb processed the 5' RACE reads anew with MiXCR; each CDR3 protein has one entry. The data show about 30,000 distinct CDR3 sequences, with 3.5% to 5.5% seen just once and approximately 5% held by the top ten. This material consisted of whole blood, taken at baseline. The source of these receptors is an adult who was a healthcare worker with PCR-confirmed SARS-CoV-2 infection or an uninfected control (not recorded which).

There are many counts of this clonotype. CDR3 sequence (DNA): TGCAGTGCCCCTACCCAAACTGGGAGGGAGGAGACCCAGTACTTC. It translates to CSAPTQTGREETQYF. The chain recombines TRBV20-1 with TRBJ2-5, with 7 bases matching TRBD2. Trimming took 6 bases from V and 5 from J; bases not matched to a gene: 15. The CDR3 loop spans 15 amino acids. Germline assignment: CDR1 DFQATT and CDR2 SNEGSKA (reference sequence).

This clonotype was observed at least ten times. The genes are TRBV19 and TRBJ2-1; maybe TRBD2 (6 bases). Germline CDR1 reads LNHDA; CDR2 reads SQIVND (reference sequence). This CDR3 has 15 residues. V dropped 5 bases and J dropped 6 bases, with 17 bases sitting between them. The CDR3 bases are TGTGCCAGTAGTTTCGGGACTCCGGGGCGCAATGAGCAGTTCTTC. Its translation is CASSFGTPGRNEQFF.

This clonotype was observed at least ten times. J is TRBJ2-1 and V is TRBV7-2, with TRBD2 matching 9 bases. The ends lost 4 bases at V and 1 base at J; junction bases unmatched: 5. This CDR3 comprises 16 residues. The germline CDR1 and CDR2 sequences are SGHTA and FQGNSA. The CDR3 nucleotides read TGTGCCAGCAGCTCCCATAGCGGGGGATCCTACAATGAGCAGTTCTTC. Its translation: CASSSHSGGSYNEQFF.

This clonotype was counted at least ten times. V gene TRBV7-9 combines with J gene TRBJ2-1; 10 positions match TRBD2. The CDR3 is 16 amino acids. Trimming removed 1 base from V and 9 bases from J; junction bases left unmatched: 9. CDR1 is SEHNR and CDR2 is FQNEAQ in the germline V gene (reference sequence). CDR3 sequence: CASSLEASGRDGEQFF. The CDR3 DNA reads as TGTGCCAGCAGCTTAGAGGCTAGCGGGAGAGACGGTGAGCAGTTCTTC.

Many counts were recorded for this clonotype. The rearrangement links TRBV5-1 to TRBJ2-6; D uncertain. Looked up from germline, CDR1 is SGHRS and CDR2 is YFSETQ. The CDR3 covers 15 residues. With 0 bases removed from V and 10 bases from J, the gap between germline ends came to 14 bases. The CDR3 protein is CASSLAVAGTNVLTF. The CDR3 nucleotides are TGCGCCAGCAGCTTGGCCGTCGCAGGCACGAACGTCCTGACTTTC.

This clonotype has ten or more counts. This chain links TRBV29-1 with TRBJ2-2; TRBD1 aligns across 11 bases. This CDR3 is built from 17 residues. V trimming: 1 base; J trimming: 4 bases; junction bases outside the gene matches: 8. The germline CDR1 and CDR2 sequences are SQVTM and ANQGSEA. The CDR3 bases are TGCAGCGTTGAAGCCGGACAGGGGGCGCGGGGCACCGGGGAGCTGTTTTTT. It translates to CSVEAGQGARGTGELFF.

This clonotype occurred many times. This chain connects TRBV7-2 to TRBJ1-2; 8 nucleotides match TRBD1. Per germline, CDR1 SGHTA and CDR2 FQGNSA. V lost 4 bases to trimming and J lost 5 bases; unmatched junction nucleotides: 6. CDR3 length: 14 amino acids. The CDR3: CASSSSTGAYGYTF. Written as DNA, the CDR3 is TGTGCCAGCAGCTCCTCGACAGGGGCTTATGGCTACACCTTC.

At least ten counts were recorded for this clonotype. The chain links TRBV6-6 to TRBJ1-6; D call uncertain. There are 14 residues in the CDR3. V was trimmed by 2 bases and J by 5 bases, leaving 7 bases between them. Germline V gene sequence: CDR1 MNHNY, CDR2 SVGAGI (reference sequence). CDR3 sequence (DNA): TGTGCCAGCAGTTACAGGGAGAATAATTCACCCCTCCACTTT. This sequence encodes CASSYRENNSPLHF.

This clonotype came up many times. V is TRBV9 and J is TRBJ2-2; a weak D match, TRBD1 (5 bases). CDR1 and CDR2 (germline): SGDLS, YYNGEE. V was cut by 2 bases and J by 3 bases, with 11 bases left in between. The CDR3 is 15 residues long. CDR3 region: CASSVTGEHTGELFF. The CDR3 DNA reads as TGTGCCAGCAGCGTCACAGGTGAACACACCGGGGAGCTGTTTTTT.